This T cell receptor beta chain was recovered during a study of T-cell memory formation after mild COVID-19. General study findings and limits: Among contracting clones, CD4+ were mainly CM/EM and CD8+ enriched in EMRA.

This clonotype came up a few times. Its antigen remains unidentified. Germline CDR1 reads SGDLS; CDR2 reads YYNGEE. The CDR3 is 15 residues long. Trimming left V 1 base short and J 8 bases short, with 13 bases between. MiXCR was run by TCRdb on the 5' RACE reads, yielding one entry per CDR3 protein. The sample has 350,000 or so distinct CDR3 sequences, more than 20% seen once. Sequencing input: PBMCs or a T cell subset sorted from them (not recorded which). The TCR originated in an adult woman who had mild COVID-19 (a few samples of this study predate the infection). Cell type and time point are not known. The J gene is TRBJ1-6, the V gene TRBV9; maybe TRBD1 (5 bases). The CDR3 reads CASSVFLGEDSPLHF. The CDR3 nucleotides read TGTGCCAGCAGCGTATTTTTAGGGGAAGATTCACCCCTCCACTTT. Combining the CDR3 with reference TRBV9 and TRBJ1-6 gives the whole variable domain DSGVTQTPKHLITATGQRVTLRCSPRSGDLSVYWYQQSLDQGLQFLIQYYNGEERAKGNILERFSAQQFPDLHSELNLSSLELGDSALYFCASSVFLGEDSPLHFGNGTRLTVT.